These 21 T cell receptor beta chains were sequenced from one sample in a study of neurological immune-mediated disorders. The time point is: longitudinal time-point 2. TCRdb redid the calling of the 5' RACE reads with MiXCR, one entry per CDR3 protein. The sample contains about 66,000 distinct CDR3 sequences, less than 10% of which appear only once. Sample: PBMCs. These receptors came from a man aged 25 to 45 in good health.

The rearrangement joins TRBV15 to TRBJ2-3, with a possible D match to TRBD2 (5 bases). There are 16 residues in the CDR3. V lost 3 bases, J lost 3 bases, and 16 bases lay in between. Germline V lookup: CDR1 LNHNV, CDR2 YYDKDF (reference sequence). The CDR3 sequence: CATSRPSAGTTDTQYF. DNA for the CDR3: TGTGCCACCAGCAGGCCCTCGGCGGGTACGACAGATACGCAGTATTTT.

The sample holds many counts of this clonotype. The chain combines TRBV5-1 with TRBJ2-3; D possibly corresponds to TRBD2 (6 bases). Trimming cost V 0 bases and J 5 bases, with 13 bases left between them. CDR1 is SGHRS and CDR2 is YFSETQ in the germline V gene. The CDR3 extends over 15 amino acids. CDR3: CASSLVSPEGDTQYF. For the CDR3, the DNA is TGCGCCAGCAGCTTGGTGTCACCGGAGGGAGATACGCAGTATTTT.

In its sample, this clonotype was seen many times. The chain uses TRBV10-1 and TRBJ2-7; 8 bases line up with TRBD1. CDR1 and CDR2 from the germline V gene are WNHNN and SYGVQD (reference sequence). Unmatched junction bases numbered 3, after V lost 2 bases and J lost 6 bases. The CDR3 has 13 residues. DNA of the CDR3: TGCGCCAGCAGTGAGGACAGGGGTGGCGAGCAGTACTTC. Protein: CASSEDRGGEQYF.

The chain combines TRBV20-1 with TRBJ1-2, with D possibly being TRBD1 (5 bases). The length of the CDR3 is 12 residues. Germline assignment: CDR1 DFQATT and CDR2 SNEGSKA (reference sequence). Trimming shortened V by 2 bases and J by 7 bases, and 11 bases separated the two germline ends. CDR3 residues: CSARIQGGGYTF. The DNA of the CDR3 is TGCAGTGCTAGAATTCAGGGTGGTGGCTACACCTTC.

This clonotype was recorded many times. V usage is TRBV12-3 or TRBV12-4 and J usage is TRBJ2-3; 12 positions agree with TRBD2. V lost 7 bases and J lost 3; bases outside the gene matches: 8. The CDR3 is made up of 16 amino acids. The CDR3 DNA is TGTGCCAGCACCCCATCCGGGACTAGCGGGACAGATACGCAGTATTTT. It is translated as CASTPSGTSGTDTQYF.

This clonotype was seen many times. This sequence joins TRBV20-1 and TRBJ2-3, with TRBD2 matching 9 bases. Germline V gives CDR1 DFQATT, CDR2 SNEGSKA (reference sequence). This CDR3 comprises 16 residues. V shed 3 bases, J shed 1 base, and the junction held 8 bases outside the gene matches. CDR3 residues: CSASQPLAGRTDTQYF. The CDR3 DNA sequence: TGCAGTGCTAGTCAGCCCCTAGCGGGGCGCACAGATACGCAGTATTTT.

This clonotype has a count of ten or more. The chain carries TRBV18 and TRBJ1-5; no firm D call. This CDR3 spans 13 amino acids. Trimming left V 1 base short and J 5 bases short, with 6 bases between. From germline, CDR1 is KGHSH and CDR2 LQKENI. CDR3 sequence reads: CASSPLPYQPQHF. The CDR3 coding sequence is TGTGCCAGCTCACCACTTCCCTATCAGCCCCAGCATTTT.

This clonotype was counted ten times or more. The V and J genes are TRBV7-9 and TRBJ2-1; 7 bases line up with TRBD1. V was clipped by 0 bases and J by 0 bases; unmatched bases: 17. This CDR3 comprises 21 residues. Per the germline V gene, CDR1 is SEHNR and CDR2 is FQNEAQ (reference sequence). The CDR3 bases are TGTGCCAGCAGCTTAGCGTTCCCGGACAGGCACAGATCTAGCTCCTACAATGAGCAGTTCTTC. This translates into CASSLAFPDRHRSSSYNEQFF.

This clonotype was found many times. V usage is TRBV29-1 and J usage is TRBJ2-7; D is ambiguous. Germline V gene data show CDR1 as SQVTM and CDR2 as ANQGSEA. The CDR3 sequence is 11 residues long. Deletions cut 0 bases from V and 1 base from J, with 1 base between. The CDR3 region is CSVEESYEQYF. CDR3 sequence (DNA): TGCAGCGTTGAAGAGTCCTACGAGCAGTACTTC.

This clonotype is medium-sized within its sample. The CDR3 DNA reads TGTGCCAGCAGTTTGAGTAACGAGCAGTACTTC. As protein: CASSLSNEQYF. The chain employs TRBV28 and TRBJ2-7; no reliable D call. Germline-derived CDR1 and CDR2 are MDHEN and SYDVKM. V was pared by 3 bases and J by 5 bases, with 5 bases between. The CDR3 contains 11 residues.

This clonotype showed up many times. The chain links TRBV28 to TRBJ1-4, with a possible D match to TRBD1 (6 bases). The CDR3 sequence is 14 residues long. V was pared by 7 bases and J by 4 bases, with 13 bases between. The germline gives CDR1 MDHEN, CDR2 SYDVKM. DNA of the CDR3: TGTGCCAGCAACATAGGGGGGGTTAATGAAAAACTGTTTTTT. Its protein is CASNIGGVNEKLFF. Drawing the rest from reference TRBV28 and TRBJ1-4, the complete variable domain is DVKVTQSSRYLVKRTGEKVFLECVQDMDHENMFWYRQDPGLGLRLIYFSYDVKMKEKGDIPEGYSVSREKKERFSLILESASTNQTSMYLCASNIGGVNEKLFFGSGTQLSVL.

Comment on this clonotype: No conserved phenylalanine or tryptophan ends this CDR3, so it is likely a read error. This rearrangement joins TRBV12-3 or TRBV12-4 to TRBJ2-7, with a tentative D call TRBD2 (6 bases). The CDR3 spans 16 residues. Trimming left V 5 bases short and J 2 bases short, with 19 bases between. The CDR3 loop is CASSPLLAGRTYEQYL. The CDR3 DNA follows: TGTGCCAGCAGTCCCCTCCTTGCGGGAAGAACCTACGAGCAGTACTTA.

This clonotype was seen at least ten times. V gene TRBV6-5 combines with J gene TRBJ2-6; D is unresolved. The CDR3 covers 16 residues. CDR1 and CDR2 (germline): MNHEY, SVGAGI. The germline V and J ends were trimmed by 6 bases and 0 bases, with 12 bases remaining between them. As DNA, the CDR3 is TGTGCCAGCAGCCTGACGTTTCGCTCTGGGGCCAACGTCCTGACTTTC. It codes for CASSLTFRSGANVLTF.

This clonotype was recorded many times. The chain employs TRBV5-5 and TRBJ2-3, with D tentatively TRBD1 or TRBD2 (5 bases each). V was pared by 3 bases and J by 8 bases, with 13 bases between. The CDR3 has 13 residues. Germline V gene lookup returns CDR1 SGHKS and CDR2 YYEKEE (reference sequence). CDR3 protein: CASSYLLGGTQYF. DNA of the CDR3: TGTGCCAGCAGCTACCTCCTTGGGGGTACGCAGTATTTT. Looking up the rest from reference TRBV5-5 and TRBJ2-3 gives the full variable domain: DAGVTQSPTHLIKTRGQQVTLRCSPISGHKSVSWYQQVLGQGPQFIFQYYEKEERGRGNFPDRFSARQFPNYSSELNVNALLLGDSALYLCASSYLLGGTQYFGPGTRLTVL.

There are many counts of this clonotype. CDR3 bases: TGCAGTGCGAGTCCGGGACTGAGGGATGAGCAGTTCTTC. Encoded protein: CSASPGLRDEQFF. The chain has TRBV20-1 and TRBJ2-1, with D possibly being TRBD2 (6 bases). Germline V gene lookup returns CDR1 DFQATT and CDR2 SNEGSKA (reference sequence). V was pared by 6 bases and J by 8 bases, with 17 bases between. The CDR3 is made up of 13 amino acids.

This clonotype was detected ten times or more. The chain recombines TRBV20-1 with TRBJ2-1; 8 bases line up with TRBD2. The V segment lost 0 bases and the J segment 6 bases; nucleotides outside the gene matches: 16. Germline values: CDR1 DFQATT, CDR2 SNEGSKA (reference sequence). The CDR3 is made up of 18 amino acids. CDR3 amino acids: CSARDEVGSGSGSNEQFF. The CDR3 bases are TGCAGTGCTAGAGATGAGGTCGGCAGCGGGAGTGGAAGCAATGAGCAGTTCTTC.

This clonotype was seen repeatedly, ten times or more. The genes are TRBV5-1 and TRBJ2-6, with 7 bases identical to TRBD1. Germline CDR1 and CDR2: SGHRS and YFSETQ. V shed 0 bases and J 0 bases; nucleotides not matched to a gene: 9. This CDR3 has 19 amino acids. Written as DNA, the CDR3 is TGCGCCAGCAGCTTGGACGCCCGGACAGGCGTCTCTGGGGCCAACGTCCTGACTTTC. This encodes CASSLDARTGVSGANVLTF.

This clonotype was detected many times. The CDR3 loop reads CATRPGHHSGANVLTF. DNA of the CDR3: TGTGCCACCAGACCGGGACACCACTCTGGGGCCAACGTCCTGACTTTC. This chain joins TRBV15 and TRBJ2-6; a possible D gene is TRBD1 (6 bases). Trimming cost V 6 bases and J 0 bases, with 12 bases left between them. The CDR3 runs to 16 residues. Germline assignment: CDR1 LNHNV and CDR2 YYDKDF (reference sequence).

This clonotype was seen ten or more times. The chain has TRBV20-1 and TRBJ2-7, with TRBD2 matching over 9 bases. The CDR3 covers 15 residues. CDR1 is DFQATT, CDR2 SNEGSKA, per germline (reference sequence). Trimming took 0 bases from V and 6 from J; bases not matched to a gene: 9. In DNA, the CDR3 is TGCAGTGCTAGAGATAGGGCTAGCGGGAAAGCCGAGCAGTACTTC. Translating gives CSARDRASGKAEQYF.

This clonotype was found many times. This chain uses TRBV16 with TRBJ2-7; 7 bases are shared with TRBD1. Germline CDR1 KGHSY, CDR2 FQNENV. This CDR3 is 15 amino acids long. J lost 0 bases, V lost 5 bases, and 7 bases had no gene match. The CDR3 here is CASSTGVSLSYEQYF. DNA of the CDR3: TGTGCCAGCAGCACAGGGGTCAGTCTCTCCTACGAGCAGTACTTC.

This clonotype was seen only a few times. V usage is TRBV20-1 and J usage is TRBJ2-2; 8 bases are shared with TRBD2. Germline values: CDR1 DFQATT, CDR2 SNEGSKA (reference sequence). J was trimmed by 4 bases and V by 5 bases; bases with no gene match: 3. CDR3 length equals 13 residues. CDR3 protein: CSARLAFTGELFF. The CDR3, as DNA: TGCAGTGCTCGACTAGCGTTCACCGGGGAGCTGTTTTTT.